Sequencing of this T cell receptor beta chain was carried out in a study of CD8 T cells in Susac syndrome. CDR1 is SGHDT and CDR2 is YYEEEE in the germline V gene. V was cut by 4 bases and J by 5 bases, with 15 bases left in between. The CDR3 covers 14 residues. CD8+ and CD4+ T cells from blood underwent TCR beta sequencing, which was carried out in a high-throughput format. Random hexamers primed reverse transcription of about 0.45 to 1 ug RNA. The CDR3 of TCR beta was amplified by immunoSEQ multiplex PCR across 54 Vbeta and 13 Jbeta. MiXCR, run by TCRdb on the immunoSEQ multiplex PCR reads, gives a single entry per CDR3 protein. The sample yields 250,000 to 350,000 distinct CDR3 sequences, approximately 85% seen once.

This TCR came from a human donor with multiple sclerosis. The specimen was CD8+ T cells from PBMCs. The genes are TRBV5-6 and TRBJ1-1; D is perhaps TRBD1 (5 bases). CDR3 protein: CASSVGAGATEAFF. Here the CDR3 DNA reads TGTGCCAGCAGCGTCGGGGCCGGGGCGACTGAAGCTTTCTTT.